The TCR beta chain described here comes from a study of cytomegalovirus exposure and HLA in healthy donors. Broader study findings: Earlier findings revealed that most TCR beta V segments proved productive either about 90% or about 30% of the time. Fewer than 20,000 TCR beta sequences were associated with HLA alleles at 0.05 false discovery rate in a later analysis.

Comments on this clone: Its specificity is not known.

This PCR relied on a set of 60 Vbeta primers and 13 Jbeta primers. Here immunoSEQ multiplex PCR was the method, and the copy in TCRdb shows in-frame clones only, minus some. The table lists 65,000 to 95,000 clones, 79% of them singletons. J was trimmed by 5 bases and V by 0 bases; bases with no gene match: 4. CDR3 size: 16 residues. Germline assignment: CDR1 SGDLS and CDR2 YYNGEE. The receptor's source is a man aged 25 to 45 in good health and CMV-seronegative. Sequencing used PBMCs. The chain has TRBV9 and TRBJ2-3, with 12 bases aligning to TRBD2. The CDR3 reads CASSVEPTSGGDTQYF. Written as DNA, the CDR3 is TGTGCCAGCAGCGTAGAGCCGACTAGCGGGGGAGATACGCAGTATTTT.